Below are 13 T cell receptor beta chains sequenced from a single sample in a study of CD8 T cells in Susac syndrome. RNA totalling about 0.45 to 1 ug underwent reverse transcription with random hexamers. TCRdb re-derived calls from the immunoSEQ multiplex PCR reads in MiXCR, one entry per CDR3 protein. This table holds 170,000 or so distinct CDR3 sequences, more than 95% found once. The specimen was CD4+ T cells from PBMCs. These receptors were taken from a human donor with Susac syndrome.

The chain couples TRBV30 to TRBJ2-7; D may be TRBD2 (5 bases). Germline CDR1 GTSNPN, CDR2 SVGIG (reference sequence). Deletions cut 2 bases from V and 0 bases from J, with 11 bases between. This CDR3 has 14 amino acids. CDR3 region: CAWSSGGASYEQYF. The CDR3 coding sequence is TGTGCCTGGAGTTCTGGAGGCGCCTCCTACGAGCAGTACTTC.

The CDR3: CASRREWGNEQFF. CDR3 DNA: TGTGCCAGCCGGAGAGAATGGGGCAATGAGCAGTTCTTC. The rearrangement links TRBV28 to TRBJ2-1; D is undetermined. This CDR3 has 13 residues. Trimming removed 8 bases from V and 6 bases from J, with 14 bases in between. Germline V gene lookup returns CDR1 MDHEN and CDR2 SYDVKM.

The chain couples TRBV9 to TRBJ2-2, with D perhaps matching TRBD2 (7 bases). Trimming cost V 5 bases and J 2 bases, with 13 bases left between them. Germline CDR1 SGDLS, CDR2 YYNGEE. The CDR3 is 15 amino acids. Written as DNA, the CDR3 is TGTGCCAGCAGTACCGGGGGGCGAAACACCGGGGAGCTGTTTTTT. Amino acid sequence: CASSTGGRNTGELFF.

This chain connects TRBV27 to TRBJ1-2; D is ambiguous. This CDR3 spans 13 amino acids. Per germline, CDR1 MNHEY and CDR2 SMNVEV (reference sequence). The V and J ends lost 0 bases and 2 bases respectively, with 4 bases between them. CDR3 residues: CASSLSGNYGYTF. CDR3 in DNA: TGTGCCAGCAGTTTATCAGGAAACTATGGCTACACCTTC.

CDR3 DNA: TGTGCTTTTAAGGGCGGGAACACTGAAGCTTTCTTT. This sequence encodes CAFKGGNTEAFF. The chain is built from TRBV30 and TRBJ1-1; D is ambiguous. This CDR3 has 12 residues. The V gene's germline CDR1 is GTSNPN and CDR2 SVGIG (reference sequence).

The chain has TRBV20-1 and TRBJ1-2, with 8 bases identical to TRBD1. This CDR3 contains 13 residues. V shed 5 bases, J shed 6 bases, and the junction held 8 bases outside the gene matches. Germline V gene lookup returns CDR1 DFQATT and CDR2 SNEGSKA (reference sequence). CDR3 amino acids: CSAQPTGVHGYTF. The CDR3 nucleotides read TGCAGTGCTCAACCGACAGGGGTTCATGGCTACACCTTC.

The V and J genes are TRBV29-1 and TRBJ1-3; no clear D. Germline values: CDR1 SQVTM, CDR2 ANQGSEA. V lost 1 base, J lost 0 bases, and 4 bases lay in between. This CDR3 region has 13 residues. CDR3 in amino acids: CSVEAFSGNTIYF. CDR3 coding DNA: TGCAGCGTTGAAGCATTCTCTGGAAACACCATATATTTT.

The rearrangement links TRBV7-2 to TRBJ1-5; no reliable D call. Trimming took off 6 bases at V and 4 bases at J, with 10 bases between the two ends. Germline V CDR1 and CDR2: SGHTA, FQGNSA. This CDR3 region has 13 residues. CDR3 sequence reads: CASSSQWNQPQHF. CDR3 bases: TGTGCCAGCAGTTCCCAGTGGAATCAGCCCCAGCATTTT. The whole variable domain, filled in from reference TRBV7-2 and TRBJ1-5, reads GAGVSQSPSNKVTEKGKDVELRCDPISGHTALYWYRQSLGQGLEFLIYFQGNSAPDKSGLPSDRFSAERTGGSVSTLTIQRTQQEDSAVYLCASSSQWNQPQHFGDGTRLSIL.

The chain combines TRBV5-4 with TRBJ2-5; possibly TRBD2 for D (6 bases). The germline V gene encodes CDR1 SGHNT and CDR2 YYREEE (reference sequence). The CDR3 runs to 13 residues. Trimming took 2 bases from V and 4 from J, leaving 9 bases between them. CDR3 amino acids: CASSFRGTETQYF. CDR3 DNA sequence: TGTGCCAGCAGCTTCCGGGGGACAGAGACCCAGTACTTC.

CDR3 loop: CAWSVGVSNYGYTF. CDR3 nucleotide sequence: TGTGCCTGGAGTGTGGGTGTCTCCAACTATGGCTACACCTTC. The J gene is TRBJ1-2, the V gene TRBV30; D not resolved. Between the trimmed V and J ends, which lost 0 bases and 2 bases, there was a span of 10 bases. Germline V gene data show CDR1 as GTSNPN and CDR2 as SVGIG (reference sequence). The CDR3 extends over 14 amino acids.

J is TRBJ1-1 and V is TRBV5-1; no clear D. The CDR3 sequence is 13 residues long. The ends were cut back, 2 bases at V and 2 bases at J, with 7 bases in the middle. Per the germline V gene, CDR1 is SGHRS and CDR2 is YFSETQ. CDR3 region: CASSFGENTEAFF. The CDR3 DNA reads TGCGCCAGCAGCTTCGGGGAAAACACTGAAGCTTTCTTT.

The V and J genes are TRBV7-6 and TRBJ2-1; 11 bases fit TRBD2. Germline CDR1 is SGHVS and CDR2 is FNYEAQ. The CDR3 consists of 12 residues. V lost 10 bases and J lost 9; bases outside the gene matches: 5. As DNA, the CDR3 is TGTGCCACAAGCACTAGCGGGAGTGAGCAGTTCTTC. Amino acids: CATSTSGSEQFF. The full variable domain, with the rest looked up from reference TRBV7-6 and TRBJ2-1, is GAGVSQSPRYKVTKRGQDVALRCDPISGHVSLYWYRQALGQGPEFLTYFNYEAQQDKSGLPNDRFSAERPEGSISTLTIQRTEQRDSAMYRCATSTSGSEQFFGPGTRLTVL.

The chain carries TRBV20-1 and TRBJ2-5, with 7 bases fitting TRBD2. The CDR3 sequence is 13 residues long. Germline V gene lookup returns CDR1 DFQATT and CDR2 SNEGSKA (reference sequence). The trim removed 3 bases at V and 5 bases at J, leaving 6 bases unmatched. CDR3 region: CSASLLGGETQYF. Written as DNA, the CDR3 is TGCAGTGCTAGTCTTTTGGGGGGGGAGACCCAGTACTTC.